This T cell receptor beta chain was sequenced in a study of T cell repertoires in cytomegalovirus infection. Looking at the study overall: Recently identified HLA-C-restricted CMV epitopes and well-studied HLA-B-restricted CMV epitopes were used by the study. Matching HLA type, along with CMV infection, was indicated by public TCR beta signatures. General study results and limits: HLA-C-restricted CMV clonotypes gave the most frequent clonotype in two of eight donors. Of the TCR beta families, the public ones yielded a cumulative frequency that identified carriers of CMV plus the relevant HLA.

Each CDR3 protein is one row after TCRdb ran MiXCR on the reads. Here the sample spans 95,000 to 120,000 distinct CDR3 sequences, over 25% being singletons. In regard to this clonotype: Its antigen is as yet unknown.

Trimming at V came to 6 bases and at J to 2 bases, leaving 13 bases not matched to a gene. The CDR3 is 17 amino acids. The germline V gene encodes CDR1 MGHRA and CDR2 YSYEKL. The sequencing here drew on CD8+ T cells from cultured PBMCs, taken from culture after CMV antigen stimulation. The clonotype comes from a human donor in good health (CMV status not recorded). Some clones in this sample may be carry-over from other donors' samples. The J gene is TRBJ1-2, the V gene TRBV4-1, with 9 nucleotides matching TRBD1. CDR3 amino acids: CASSGTGQGIFNYGYTF. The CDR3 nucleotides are TGCGCCAGCAGTGGTACAGGACAGGGGATTTTCAACTATGGCTACACCTTC.